A selection of T cell receptor beta chains follows, all from one sample in a study of cytomegalovirus exposure and HLA in healthy donors. The assay was immunoSEQ multiplex PCR, and TCRdb's table has in-frame clones only and misses some. The sample yields 100,000 or so clones, approximately 81% seen once. Sequenced: PBMCs. These receptor sequences come from a male donor in good health and CMV-seropositive. Each CDR3 is given with its conserved first and last residue. Each record gives: D gene, J gene, CDR3 length, V gene, clone size, CDR3 protein, CDR3 DNA. D genes are given only for firm matches. Size is omitted from some rows. Given values are once, few, many or a class for expanded clones.

d_gene: NA; j_gene: TRBJ2-7; len: 16; v_gene: TRBV5-6; abundance: NA; CDR3aa: CASSLGGQGIGYEQYF; CDR3nt: TGTGCCAGCAGCTTGGGGGGGCAGGGTATCGGATACGAGCAGTACTTC
d_gene: NA; j_gene: TRBJ2-7; len: 12; v_gene: TRBV2; abundance: NA; CDR3aa: CASSEDYEEQYF; CDR3nt: TGTGCCAGCAGTGAAGACTACGAGGAGCAGTACTTC
d_gene: TRBD1; j_gene: TRBJ1-6; len: 15; v_gene: TRBV7-8; abundance: NA; CDR3aa: CASSLGGQGNSPLHF; CDR3nt: TGTGCCAGCAGCCTAGGGGGACAGGGCAATTCACCCCTCCACTTT
d_gene: TRBD1; j_gene: TRBJ2-1; len: 16; v_gene: TRBV6-1; abundance: NA; CDR3aa: CASSAGTGGPYNEQFF; CDR3nt: TGTGCCAGCAGTGCCGGGACAGGGGGTCCCTACAATGAGCAGTTCTTC
d_gene: NA; j_gene: TRBJ1-4; len: 15; v_gene: TRBV7-8; abundance: NA; CDR3aa: CASSPREATNEKLFF; CDR3nt: TGTGCCAGCAGCCCCAGGGAAGCAACTAATGAAAAACTGTTTTTT
d_gene: NA; j_gene: TRBJ2-5; len: 13; v_gene: TRBV11-3; abundance: few; CDR3aa: CASSLAGLETQYF; CDR3nt: TGTGCCAGCAGCTTAGCTGGACTAGAGACCCAGTACTTC
d_gene: TRBD2; j_gene: TRBJ2-3; len: 14; v_gene: TRBV7-9; abundance: NA; CDR3aa: CASSPRTSGDTQYF; CDR3nt: TGTGCCAGCAGCCCCCGGACTAGCGGGGATACGCAGTATTTT
d_gene: NA; j_gene: TRBJ1-2; len: 10; v_gene: TRBV7-2; abundance: NA; CDR3aa: CASSYLGAYF; CDR3nt: TGTGCCAGCAGCTATCTGGGGGCATACTTC
d_gene: NA; j_gene: TRBJ1-2; len: 16; v_gene: TRBV5-6; abundance: NA; CDR3aa: CASSWGDSRNNYGYTF; CDR3nt: TGTGCCAGCAGCTGGGGGGACTCCCGAAACAACTATGGCTACACCTTC
d_gene: NA; j_gene: TRBJ2-2; len: 16; v_gene: TRBV5-4; abundance: NA; CDR3aa: CASSRYAGANTGELFF; CDR3nt: TGTGCCAGCAGCCGTTACGCGGGTGCGAACACCGGGGAGCTGTTTTTT
d_gene: NA; j_gene: TRBJ2-1; len: 15; v_gene: TRBV10-3; abundance: many; CDR3aa: CAISESVLTDNEQFF; CDR3nt: TGTGCCATCAGTGAGTCAGTTCTAACAGACAATGAGCAGTTCTTC
d_gene: NA; j_gene: TRBJ1-2; len: 13; v_gene: TRBV6-1; abundance: NA; CDR3aa: CASSERGGHGYPF; CDR3nt: TGTGCCAGCAGTGAAAGAGGGGGTCATGGCTACCCCTTC
d_gene: TRBD1; j_gene: TRBJ1-1; len: 15; v_gene: TRBV11-2; abundance: once; CDR3aa: CASSLTGGRNTEAFF; CDR3nt: TGTGCCAGCAGCTTAACAGGGGGCCGGAACACTGAAGCTTTCTTT
d_gene: NA; j_gene: TRBJ2-7; len: 13; v_gene: TRBV29-1; abundance: NA; CDR3aa: CSAQRGADYEQYF; CDR3nt: TGCAGCGCGCAAAGGGGTGCCGACTACGAGCAGTACTTC
d_gene: TRBD1; j_gene: TRBJ2-6; len: 19; v_gene: TRBV4-3; abundance: NA; CDR3aa: CASSQGGDRVFSGANVLTF; CDR3nt: TGCGCCAGCAGCCAAGGGGGGGACAGGGTGTTCTCTGGGGCCAACGTCCTGACTTTC
d_gene: NA; j_gene: TRBJ2-5; len: 14; v_gene: TRBV4-1; abundance: NA; CDR3aa: CASSLRGNQETQYF; CDR3nt: TGCGCCAGCAGCCTAAGGGGTAATCAAGAGACCCAGTACTTC
d_gene: TRBD1; j_gene: TRBJ1-1; len: 13; v_gene: TRBV6-4; abundance: once; CDR3aa: CASSIDRATEAFF; CDR3nt: TGTGCCAGCAGTATAGACAGGGCCACTGAAGCTTTCTTT
d_gene: NA; j_gene: TRBJ1-6; len: 11; v_gene: TRBV20-1; abundance: NA; CDR3aa: CSATQTTPLHF; CDR3nt: TGCAGTGCTACCCAGACTACACCCCTCCACTTT
d_gene: NA; j_gene: TRBJ2-3; len: 14; v_gene: TRBV6-6; abundance: NA; CDR3aa: CASTLDAVTDTQYF; CDR3nt: TGTGCCAGCACCCTAGACGCAGTTACAGATACGCAGTATTTT
d_gene: TRBD2; j_gene: TRBJ2-3; len: 15; v_gene: TRBV10-3; abundance: NA; CDR3aa: CAISVTSGEIDTQYF; CDR3nt: TGTGCCATCAGTGTTACTAGCGGGGAGATAGATACGCAGTATTTT
d_gene: NA; j_gene: TRBJ1-5; len: 13; v_gene: TRBV7-9; abundance: NA; CDR3aa: CASSFLPDQPQHF; CDR3nt: TGTGCCAGCAGCTTTCTCCCAGATCAGCCCCAGCATTTT
d_gene: NA; j_gene: TRBJ1-1; len: 13; v_gene: TRBV4-3; abundance: NA; CDR3aa: CASSQRTDTEAFF; CDR3nt: TGCGCCAGCAGCCAGCGGACAGACACTGAAGCTTTCTTT
d_gene: TRBD1; j_gene: TRBJ2-5; len: 14; v_gene: TRBV5-1; abundance: NA; CDR3aa: CASSMTGGWETQYF; CDR3nt: TGCGCCAGCAGCATGACAGGGGGCTGGGAGACCCAGTACTTC
d_gene: NA; j_gene: TRBJ2-7; len: 14; v_gene: TRBV2; abundance: NA; CDR3aa: CASRTTGPAYEQYF; CDR3nt: TGTGCCAGCAGGACCACAGGGCCAGCCTACGAGCAGTACTTC
d_gene: NA; j_gene: TRBJ2-4; len: 13; v_gene: TRBV18; abundance: few; CDR3aa: CASSLGTAGIQYF; CDR3nt: TGTGCCAGCTCACTCGGGACGGCGGGAATTCAGTACTTC
d_gene: TRBD2; j_gene: TRBJ2-3; len: 14; v_gene: TRBV5-1; abundance: NA; CDR3aa: CASSFSGATDTQYF; CDR3nt: TGCGCCAGCAGCTTTAGCGGGGCCACAGATACGCAGTATTTT
d_gene: TRBD2; j_gene: TRBJ2-1; len: 13; v_gene: TRBV29-1; abundance: once; CDR3aa: CSVASGGSNEQFF; CDR3nt: TGCAGCGTAGCTAGCGGGGGTAGCAATGAGCAGTTCTTC
d_gene: TRBD2; j_gene: TRBJ2-7; len: 15; v_gene: TRBV7-9; abundance: NA; CDR3aa: CASSFSGGPAYEQYF; CDR3nt: TGTGCCAGCAGCTTTAGCGGGGGGCCGGCCTACGAGCAGTACTTC
d_gene: NA; j_gene: TRBJ1-6; len: 15; v_gene: TRBV28; abundance: NA; CDR3aa: CASSSGHRYNSPLHF; CDR3nt: TGTGCCAGCAGTTCGGGACATAGGTATAATTCACCCCTCCACTTT
d_gene: TRBD1; j_gene: TRBJ2-5; len: 14; v_gene: TRBV9; abundance: NA; CDR3aa: CASSYTTGQETQYF; CDR3nt: TGTGCCAGCAGTTACACGACAGGGCAAGAGACCCAGTACTTC
d_gene: NA; j_gene: TRBJ2-3; len: 16; v_gene: TRBV5-1; abundance: NA; CDR3aa: CASSLGVPSEGDTQYF; CDR3nt: TGCGCCAGCAGCTTGGGGGTCCCGTCCGAGGGAGATACGCAGTATTTT
d_gene: NA; j_gene: TRBJ2-2; len: 16; v_gene: TRBV5-4; abundance: few; CDR3aa: CASSLVAGAPTGELFF; CDR3nt: TGTGCCAGCAGCTTGGTTGCGGGGGCACCTACCGGGGAGCTGTTTTTT
d_gene: NA; j_gene: TRBJ2-6; len: 15; v_gene: TRBV5-1; abundance: NA; CDR3aa: CASSPVPGGANVLTF; CDR3nt: TGCGCCAGCAGCCCGGTCCCGGGGGGGGCCAACGTCCTGACTTTC
d_gene: TRBD1; j_gene: TRBJ2-1; len: 15; v_gene: TRBV7-9; abundance: NA; CDR3aa: CASSPTRDRYNEQFF; CDR3nt: TGTGCCAGCAGTCCTACCCGGGACAGATACAATGAGCAGTTCTTC
d_gene: TRBD1; j_gene: TRBJ2-1; len: 13; v_gene: TRBV7-3; abundance: NA; CDR3aa: CASSTTGVGEQFF; CDR3nt: TGTGCCAGCAGCACGACAGGGGTCGGTGAGCAGTTCTTC
d_gene: NA; j_gene: TRBJ2-3; len: 11; v_gene: TRBV19; abundance: NA; CDR3aa: CASSISDTQYF; CDR3nt: TGTGCCAGTAGTATTAGCGATACGCAGTATTTT
d_gene: NA; j_gene: TRBJ2-7; len: 12; v_gene: TRBV6-1; abundance: NA; CDR3aa: CASSERVYEQYF; CDR3nt: TGTGCCAGCAGCGAACGTGTCTACGAGCAGTACTTC
d_gene: NA; j_gene: TRBJ1-3; len: 20; v_gene: TRBV7-6; abundance: NA; CDR3aa: CASSLDLGPSRGSSGNTIYF; CDR3nt: TGTGCCAGCAGCTTAGATTTGGGACCGAGCAGGGGTTCTTCTGGAAACACCATATATTTT
d_gene: NA; j_gene: TRBJ1-1; len: 11; v_gene: TRBV5-8; abundance: few; CDR3aa: CASSSRSEAFF; CDR3nt: TGTGCCAGCAGTTCCCGGAGTGAAGCTTTCTTT
d_gene: TRBD2; j_gene: TRBJ2-1; len: 15; v_gene: TRBV2; abundance: NA; CDR3aa: CASRLSGSSYNEQFF; CDR3nt: TGTGCCAGCAGACTAAGCGGGAGCTCCTACAATGAGCAGTTCTTC
d_gene: NA; j_gene: TRBJ1-3; len: 17; v_gene: TRBV28; abundance: NA; CDR3aa: CASAPPQGGASGNTIYF; CDR3nt: TGTGCCAGCGCCCCTCCCCAGGGTGGTGCCTCTGGAAACACCATATATTTT
d_gene: TRBD2; j_gene: TRBJ2-1; len: 16; v_gene: TRBV5-1; abundance: NA; CDR3aa: CASRSGSLAEDNEQFF; CDR3nt: TGCGCCAGCAGATCCGGGAGTCTAGCGGAAGACAATGAGCAGTTCTTC
d_gene: TRBD1; j_gene: TRBJ1-1; len: 15; v_gene: TRBV7-9; abundance: NA; CDR3aa: CASRIRQGMDTEAFF; CDR3nt: TGTGCCAGCAGAATCAGACAGGGGATGGACACTGAAGCTTTCTTT
d_gene: NA; j_gene: TRBJ1-1; len: 13; v_gene: TRBV5-1; abundance: NA; CDR3aa: CASSSTANTEAFF; CDR3nt: TGCGCCAGCAGCTCGACAGCGAACACTGAAGCTTTCTTT
d_gene: NA; j_gene: TRBJ2-7; len: 13; v_gene: TRBV6-5; abundance: once; CDR3aa: CASSPGLHYEQYF; CDR3nt: TGTGCCAGCAGTCCAGGACTCCACTACGAGCAGTACTTC
d_gene: TRBD2; j_gene: TRBJ2-7; len: 15; v_gene: TRBV7-2; abundance: NA; CDR3aa: CASSLAGGRIYEQYF; CDR3nt: TGTGCCAGCAGTTTAGCGGGGGGGCGGATCTACGAGCAGTACTTC
d_gene: NA; j_gene: TRBJ1-1; len: 14; v_gene: TRBV19; abundance: NA; CDR3aa: CASSIINRETEAFF; CDR3nt: TGTGCCAGTAGTATAATAAACAGGGAGACTGAAGCTTTCTTT
d_gene: TRBD1; j_gene: TRBJ2-2; len: 13; v_gene: TRBV29-1; abundance: NA; CDR3aa: CSAPGQGTGELFF; CDR3nt: TGCAGCGCCCCGGGACAGGGAACCGGGGAGCTGTTTTTT
d_gene: NA; j_gene: TRBJ2-5; len: 15; v_gene: TRBV28; abundance: NA; CDR3aa: CASRRRPQGQETQYF; CDR3nt: TGTGCCAGCAGAAGGAGACCCCAAGGCCAAGAGACCCAGTACTTC
d_gene: NA; j_gene: TRBJ2-7; len: 15; v_gene: TRBV7-2; abundance: NA; CDR3aa: CASSLDAGGFYEQYF; CDR3nt: TGTGCCAGCAGCTTGGATGCTGGAGGGTTCTACGAGCAGTACTTC